This TCR beta chain was captured by sequencing in a study of technical replicates of blood from a few donors (dated by TCRdb to the late 2010s). As regards this clone: The target of this receptor is not known. It has no much larger one-base neighbor in the sample; base qualities were not kept.

CDR1 SGHRS and CDR2 YFSETQ are derived from the germline V gene. The CDR3 numbers 12 residues from cysteine through phenylalanine. Just the 36-base CDR3 DNA is kept, in frame starting at base 1. The junction carries 19 bases between V and J, which are trimmed by 5 bases and 14 bases respectively. The library was built by means of the immunoSEQ multiplex PCR assay. TCRdb obtained this table from immuneACCESS and retained in-frame rearrangements with V and J assigned. These tables miss some clones; where compared with another copy, unresolved V genes account for less than half of the shortfall, and the remainder is unexplained. The sample table records about 75,000 clones; 97% of these occur just once. Approximately 0.2% of the sample lies in the top ten.

The source of this sequence is a human donor in good health. The rearrangement joined TRBV5-1 to TRBJ1-2, and the D gene may be TRBD1, 6 bases matching. The material sequenced was T cells isolated from PBMCs. The CDR3 protein: CASSLGGTGSTF. The base sequence is TGCGCCAGCAGTCTCGGCGGTACAGGGTCTACCTTC.